The sequence of this TCR beta chain was determined in a study of cytomegalovirus exposure and HLA in healthy donors. This CDR3 is 15 amino acids long. J gave up 9 bases and V 0 bases, and 7 bases lay outside the gene matches. Germline assignment: CDR1 LGHNA and CDR2 YNFKEQ. With respect to this clone: What it recognizes is unknown.

Vbeta (60) and Jbeta (13) primers were used in the PCR. Clones were read by immunoSEQ multiplex PCR, and TCRdb kept only the in-frame ones, dropping some. The data show more than 85,000 clones, approximately 72% seen once. Study-wide points: Presence/absence results assume similar sequencing depth per donor, which may not hold.

The material sequenced was PBMCs. The gene calls are TRBV4-2 and TRBJ2-2; 7 bases align to TRBD2. The sequence derives from a man younger than 45 in good health and CMV-seronegative. The CDR3 DNA sequence: TGTGCCAGCAGCCAAGACCCGGGGCGGGGGAGGGAGCTGTTTTTT. This encodes CASSQDPGRGRELFF.